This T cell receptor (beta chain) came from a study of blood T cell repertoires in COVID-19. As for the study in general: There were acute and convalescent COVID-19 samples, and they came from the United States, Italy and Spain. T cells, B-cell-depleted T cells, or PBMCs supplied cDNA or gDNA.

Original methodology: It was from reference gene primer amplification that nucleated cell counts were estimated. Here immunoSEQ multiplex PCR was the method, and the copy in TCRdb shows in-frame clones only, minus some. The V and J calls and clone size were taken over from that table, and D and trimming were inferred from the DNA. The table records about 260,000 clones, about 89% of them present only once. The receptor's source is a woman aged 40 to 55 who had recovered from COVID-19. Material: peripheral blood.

The CDR3 region has the DNA TGCGCCAGCAGTAATCAGGTCAATCAGCCCCAGCATTTT. Translated: CASSNQVNQPQHF. The V gene is TRBV23-1, the J gene TRBJ1-5; D remains ambiguous. TRBV23-1 counts as an open reading frame of uncertain function. Trimming took 5 bases from V and 3 from J, leaving 8 bases between them. This CDR3 region has 13 residues.